One and the same sample provided the 20 T cell receptor beta chains below, sequenced in a study of blood T cells in healthy people across ages. The second PCR ran about 6 to 12 cycles with a sample-barcoded 5' primer and J-beta primers. TCRdb re-called the 5' RACE reads through MiXCR, storing one row per CDR3 protein. This sample has 700,000 to 900,000 distinct CDR3 sequences, with 20% to 30% found just once. The same sample was also used in a study of T cells of mothers and their children.

Sequenced: blood. The source of these receptors is a boy aged 10-17 years in good health.

The chain uses TRBV20-1 and TRBJ2-4; no firm D call. The CDR3 length is 12 residues. Germline V gene lookup returns CDR1 DFQATT and CDR2 SNEGSKA (reference sequence). Trimming removed 0 bases at V and 5 bases at J, with 5 bases between. The CDR3: CSARDKENIQYF. The CDR3 coding sequence is TGCAGTGCTAGAGATAAGGAAAACATTCAGTACTTC.

This clonotype was observed a few times. The V and J genes are TRBV5-1 and TRBJ1-2; 8 bases align to TRBD1. The CDR3 covers 14 residues. Per germline, CDR1 SGHRS and CDR2 YFSETQ. V shed 3 bases, J shed 4 bases, and the junction held 5 bases outside the gene matches. The CDR3 region has the DNA TGCGCCAGCAGCTCCCGGACAGGGCCCTATGGCTACACCTTC. Residues: CASSSRTGPYGYTF.

This chain connects TRBV9 to TRBJ1-2; perhaps TRBD1 as D (6 bases). The ends were cut back, 3 bases at V and 4 bases at J, with 10 bases in the middle. Germline CDR1 SGDLS, CDR2 YYNGEE. The CDR3 runs to 13 residues. In nucleotides, the CDR3 is TGTGCCAGCAGCGCTGGAGGGGGCTATGGCTACACCTTC. It yields the protein CASSAGGGYGYTF. Full variable domain (outside the CDR3, taken from reference TRBV9 and TRBJ1-2): DSGVTQTPKHLITATGQRVTLRCSPRSGDLSVYWYQQSLDQGLQFLIQYYNGEERAKGNILERFSAQQFPDLHSELNLSSLELGDSALYFCASSAGGGYGYTFGSGTRLTVV.

This chain links TRBV20-1 with TRBJ2-7; D unclear. CDR3 length: 14 amino acids. Trimming removed 4 bases at V and 0 bases at J, with 13 bases between. Germline CDR1 reads DFQATT; CDR2 reads SNEGSKA (reference sequence). The CDR3 here is CSANDGRSSYEQYF. The CDR3 DNA reads as TGCAGTGCTAACGACGGCAGGAGCTCCTACGAGCAGTACTTC.

V and J are TRBV7-6 and TRBJ2-1; 10 bases are shared with TRBD2. J gave up 2 bases and V 8 bases, and 6 bases lay outside the gene matches. This CDR3 has 15 amino acids. The germline V gene encodes CDR1 SGHVS and CDR2 FNYEAQ. The CDR3 spells CASALAGGTYNEQFF. The CDR3 DNA reads TGTGCCAGCGCCTTAGCGGGGGGTACCTACAATGAGCAGTTCTTC.

The J gene is TRBJ2-7, the V gene TRBV7-6; D might be TRBD2 (6 bases). This CDR3 is built from 15 residues. CDR1 SGHVS and CDR2 FNYEAQ come from the germline V gene. V was shortened by 5 bases and J by 7 bases, with 21 bases between the two germline ends. The CDR3 sequence is CASSPALFGGKEQYF. The CDR3 DNA reads as TGTGCCAGCAGCCCCGCCCTTTTTGGGGGGAAGGAGCAGTACTTC.

The chain is built from TRBV11-2 and TRBJ2-2; TRBD1 agrees at 8 bases. V shed 8 bases, J shed 1 base, and the junction held 6 bases outside the gene matches. From germline, CDR1 is SGHAT and CDR2 FQNNGV. The CDR3 is 15 amino acids. CDR3 coding DNA: TGTGCCAGCCCCTCAGGGGGCATGAACACCGGGGAGCTGTTTTTT. Translating gives CASPSGGMNTGELFF. Combining the CDR3 with reference TRBV11-2 and TRBJ2-2 gives the whole variable domain EAGVAQSPRYKIIEKRQSVAFWCNPISGHATLYWYQQILGQGPKLLIQFQNNGVVDDSQLPKDRFSAERLKGVDSTLKIQPAKLEDSAVYLCASPSGGMNTGELFFGEGSRLTVL.

Remarks on this clonotype: At one end the junction does not follow the germline gene, possibly because of a read error. This chain connects TRBV10-3 to TRBJ2-1; maybe TRBD1 (6 bases). The CDR3 covers 16 residues. CDR1 and CDR2 from the germline V gene are ENHRY and SYGVKD. The CDR3, as DNA: TGTGCCACCCAATCAGCGAGAATCCTACAGGGTAATGACCAGTTCTTC. Its protein is CATQSARILQGNDQFF.

This clonotype was detected only once. A junction end diverges from the germline sequence, so it may reflect a read error. The chain recombines TRBV20-1 with TRBJ1-1; the D is unclear. Germline CDR1 DFQATT, CDR2 SNEGSKA (reference sequence). This CDR3 has 11 residues. The CDR3 nucleotides are TGCAGTGCTAGCATGAACACTGGAGCTTTCTTT. This codes for CSASMNTGAFF.

This clonotype turned up a few times. The chain couples TRBV12-3 or TRBV12-4 to TRBJ1-2, with 7 nucleotides matching TRBD1. J was trimmed by 4 bases and V by 3 bases; bases with no gene match: 5. The CDR3 is 14 amino acids. The CDR3 DNA sequence: TGTGCCAGCAGTTTTCGCAGGGGGAGCTATGGCTACACCTTC. Translation gives CASSFRRGSYGYTF.

This chain uses TRBV11-2 with TRBJ1-1, with D perhaps matching TRBD1 (5 bases). There are 13 residues in the CDR3. The V gene's germline CDR1 is SGHAT and CDR2 FQNNGV. V was shortened by 4 bases and J by 4 bases, with 10 bases between the two germline ends. The CDR3 is CASSSRVLTEAFF. CDR3 in DNA: TGTGCCAGCAGCTCCAGGGTACTCACTGAAGCTTTCTTT. Full variable domain (rest looked up from reference TRBV11-2 and TRBJ1-1): EAGVAQSPRYKIIEKRQSVAFWCNPISGHATLYWYQQILGQGPKLLIQFQNNGVVDDSQLPKDRFSAERLKGVDSTLKIQPAKLEDSAVYLCASSSRVLTEAFFGQGTRLTVV.

This clonotype came up a few times. CDR3 amino acids: CASSLPGGQETQYF. CDR3 DNA sequence: TGTGCCAGCAGTCTACCGGGGGGGCAAGAGACCCAGTACTTC. The chain couples TRBV6-6 to TRBJ2-5; 8 bases fit TRBD2. V trimming: 5 bases; J trimming: 2 bases; junction bases outside the gene matches: 4. Germline-derived CDR1 and CDR2 are MNHNY and SVGAGI (reference sequence). CDR3 length equals 14 residues.

V and J are TRBV4-1 and TRBJ2-5; D is uncertain. The germline V gene encodes CDR1 MGHRA and CDR2 YSYEKL. There are 13 residues in the CDR3. The V end was cut by 4 bases, the J end by 5 bases, with 11 bases between. The CDR3 DNA follows: TGCGCCAGCAGCCGATGGCGTGGGGAGACCCAGTACTTC. This sequence encodes CASSRWRGETQYF.

This clonotype occurred a few times. This chain links TRBV12-3 or TRBV12-4 with TRBJ2-3; D not certain. The length of the CDR3 is 13 residues. Trimming took 5 bases from V and 4 from J, leaving 10 bases between them. CDR3 in amino acids: CASSPPVPDTQYF. Here the CDR3 DNA reads TGTGCCAGCAGTCCCCCGGTTCCAGATACGCAGTATTTT.

The chain joins TRBV7-2 to TRBJ2-1, with 7 nucleotides matching TRBD1. Germline lookup yields CDR1 SGHTA and CDR2 FQGNSA. The V gene end was trimmed by 0 bases and the J gene end by 7 bases; junction bases not matched to a gene: 3. The CDR3 runs 14 residues. The CDR3 DNA follows: TGTGCCAGCAGCTTAGCCGTGACAGGGAATGAGCAGTTCTTC. It specifies CASSLAVTGNEQFF.

This clonotype was observed a handful of times. The genes are TRBV3-1 and TRBJ2-7; 8 nucleotides align to TRBD1. With 1 base clipped from V and 6 bases from J, the junction kept 2 bases outside the gene matches. The CDR3 spans 13 residues. Looked up from germline, CDR1 is LGHDT and CDR2 is YNNKEL (reference sequence). The CDR3 is CASSQADRVEQYF. CDR3 in DNA: TGTGCCAGCAGCCAAGCGGACAGGGTCGAGCAGTACTTC.

This clonotype was counted a few times. J is TRBJ1-4 and V is TRBV12-3 or TRBV12-4, with D uncertain. Trimming cost V 5 bases and J 5 bases, with 18 bases left between them. The CDR3 has 16 residues. The CDR3 DNA is TGTGCCAGCAGTCCCAATGACCGGGCTGGCAATGAAAAACTGTTTTTT. It codes for CASSPNDRAGNEKLFF.

V is TRBV18 and J is TRBJ2-7; D is undetermined. The CDR3 is 13 residues long. Looked up from germline, CDR1 is KGHSH and CDR2 is LQKENI. V was cut by 0 bases and J by 3 bases, with 6 bases left in between. CDR3 residues: CASSPPLSYEQYF. Written as DNA, the CDR3 is TGTGCCAGCTCACCACCGCTGAGCTACGAGCAGTACTTC.

The V gene is TRBV9, the J gene TRBJ2-2; D uncertain. V was clipped by 0 bases and J by 5 bases, with 2 bases between them. Per germline, CDR1 SGDLS and CDR2 YYNGEE. The CDR3 sequence is 12 residues long. The CDR3 coding sequence is TGTGCCAGCAGCGTAGCGACCGGGGAGCTGTTTTTT. Its protein product is CASSVATGELFF.

This clonotype has more than one count but fewer than ten. The V call is TRBV5-5, the J call TRBJ2-7, with a weak D call TRBD2 (5 bases). This CDR3 region has 15 residues. CDR1 SGHKS and CDR2 YYEKEE come from the germline V gene (reference sequence). V lost 2 bases to trimming and J lost 3 bases, with 15 bases between them. The CDR3 is CASSFNGVGIYEQYF. The DNA of the CDR3 is TGTGCCAGCAGCTTTAACGGGGTTGGTATCTACGAGCAGTACTTC. The variable domain in full, with the rest retrieved from reference TRBV5-5 and TRBJ2-7, is DAGVTQSPTHLIKTRGQQVTLRCSPISGHKSVSWYQQVLGQGPQFIFQYYEKEERGRGNFPDRFSARQFPNYSSELNVNALLLGDSALYLCASSFNGVGIYEQYFGPGTRLTVT.